The 25 T cell receptor beta chains presented below share a single source sample, sequenced in a study of T cells in Graves' hyperthyroidism and ophthalmopathy. TCR beta CDR3 regions were amplified from RNA transcripts. HTBI primers were the set used in a first-round RT-PCR of the TCR CDR3. From the multiplex PCR reads, TCRdb called clonotypes with MiXCR, one entry per CDR3 protein. The repertoire holds fewer than 350,000 distinct CDR3 sequences, with over 12% as singletons. The specimen sequenced was blood. These receptors were collected from a woman in her fifties or sixties with Graves' hyperthyroidism that later progressed to Graves' ophthalmopathy.

Concerning this clonotype: The conserved phenylalanine or tryptophan is not found at the CDR3 terminus, so this likely reflects a read error. The rearrangement links TRBV30 to TRBJ1-2; weak D call: TRBD1 (5 bases). The germline V and J ends were trimmed by 8 bases and 6 bases, with 13 bases remaining between them. This CDR3 contains 11 residues. Germline CDR1 GTSNPN, CDR2 SVGIG (reference sequence). The CDR3, as DNA: TGTGCCCTCCTGGCGGGGGATGGCTACACCCTC. It encodes CALLAGDGYTL.

This clonotype has a count of ten or more. The chain joins TRBV28 to TRBJ1-5; D is possibly TRBD1 (5 bases). This CDR3 is built from 14 residues. V was pared by 6 bases and J by 1 base, with 10 bases between. CDR1 MDHEN and CDR2 SYDVKM come from the germline V gene. In DNA form, the CDR3 reads TGTGCCAGCAGGCCCGGGGCGAGCAATCAGCCCCAGCATTTT. It translates to CASRPGASNQPQHF.

As to this clonotype: A much larger clone sits a single nucleotide away, making a read error possible. J is TRBJ2-7 and V is TRBV7-9, with 9 bases that match TRBD1. Germline loops: CDR1 SEHNR, CDR2 FQNEAQ (reference sequence). The CDR3 extends over 14 amino acids. The CDR3 spells CAGSFPGQGHEQYF. The CDR3 nucleotides are TGTGCCGGCAGCTTCCCGGGACAGGGCCACGAGCAGTACTTC.

The chain recombines TRBV9 with TRBJ1-5; the D is unclear. V gave up 5 bases and J gave up 8 bases, with 17 bases separating them. The germline gives CDR1 SGDLS, CDR2 YYNGEE. This CDR3 spans 14 amino acids. Here the CDR3 DNA reads TGTGCCAGCAGTAAGCAGCCGCTGCGGGAGCCCCAGCATTTT. Protein: CASSKQPLREPQHF.

This clonotype occurred many times. V usage is TRBV20-1 and J usage is TRBJ2-5; weak D call: TRBD2 (5 bases). Germline CDR1 and CDR2: DFQATT and SNEGSKA (reference sequence). Trimming left V 8 bases short and J 3 bases short, with 19 bases between. The CDR3 is 14 amino acids. The CDR3 region is CSTQHRDPKETQYF. As DNA, the CDR3 is TGCAGTACACAACACCGGGATCCAAAAGAGACCCAGTACTTC.

In its sample, this clonotype was seen many times. The chain recombines TRBV6-1 with TRBJ2-7; the D is unclear. CDR1 and CDR2 from the germline V gene are MNHNS and SASEGT. The CDR3 runs to 13 residues. The V gene lost 1 base and the J gene lost 7 bases, with 11 bases spanning the gap. The CDR3 DNA follows: TGTGCCAGCAGTGAAGTGGCAGATAGGGAGCAGTACTTC. This translates into CASSEVADREQYF.

Many counts were recorded for this clonotype. V usage is TRBV2 and J usage is TRBJ1-1; the D gene is possibly TRBD1 (6 bases). Germline CDR1 is SNHLY and CDR2 is FYNNEI. This CDR3 contains 14 residues. V lost 7 bases to trimming and J lost 7 bases, with 19 bases between them. The CDR3 loop is CASTHEGGEIEAFF. The CDR3 nucleotides read TGTGCCAGCACTCACGAGGGGGGAGAAATTGAAGCTTTCTTT. Supplemented by reference TRBV2 and TRBJ1-1, the full variable domain reads EPEVTQTPSHQVTQMGQEVILRCVPISNHLYFYWYRQILGQKVEFLVSFYNNEISEKSEIFDDQFSVERPDGSNFTLKIRSTKLEDSAMYFCASTHEGGEIEAFFGQGTRLTVV.

In its sample, this clonotype was seen many times. The chain has TRBV20-1 and TRBJ2-3; D possibly corresponds to TRBD2 (6 bases). V lost 3 bases and J 7 bases, leaving 17 bases between the germline ends. This CDR3 contains 14 residues. Per germline, CDR1 DFQATT and CDR2 SNEGSKA (reference sequence). Here the CDR3 DNA reads TGCAGTGCTAGTTACCAGCGGGCCTCCTATACGCAGTATTTT. Encoded protein: CSASYQRASYTQYF.

The chain has TRBV28 and TRBJ1-4; D is ambiguous. Germline-derived CDR1 and CDR2 are MDHEN and SYDVKM. The CDR3 is 14 residues long. With 5 bases removed from V and 6 bases from J, the gap between germline ends came to 13 bases. CDR3 nucleotides: TGTGCCAGCAGTCTCCGGCGCGGGGATGAAAAACTGTTTTTT. Protein sequence: CASSLRRGDEKLFF.

The chain couples TRBV28 to TRBJ2-1, with D possibly matching TRBD1 (5 bases). CDR1 and CDR2 (germline): MDHEN, SYDVKM. Trimming left V 5 bases short and J 8 bases short, with 13 bases between. The CDR3 is 13 residues long. CDR3 nucleotides: TGTGCCAGCAGTCCAGGGTCATCAGATGAGCAGTTCTTC. As protein: CASSPGSSDEQFF.

Notes on this clonotype: A read error may produce the germline difference seen at one junction end. V is TRBV29-1 and J is TRBJ1-3; tentatively, D is TRBD1 (6 bases). This CDR3 comprises 14 residues. CDR1 and CDR2 (germline): SQVTM, ANQGSEA. CDR3 protein: CSGFGGLSGNTMYF. DNA of the CDR3: TGCAGCGGATTCGGGGGCCTCTCTGGAAACACCATGTATTTT.

This clonotype was detected ten times or more. V and J are TRBV19 and TRBJ2-3; D is possibly TRBD2 (6 bases). Germline loops: CDR1 LNHDA, CDR2 SQIVND (reference sequence). This CDR3 comprises 16 residues. The CDR3 region is CAASGVFPPRSDTQYF. CDR3 DNA: TGTGCGGCCTCGGGGGTGTTCCCGCCACGTTCAGATACGCAGTATTTT.

In this sample, this clonotype turned up a few times. The genes are TRBV5-1 and TRBJ1-4; D is perhaps TRBD1 (6 bases). Germline V gene sequence: CDR1 SGHRS, CDR2 YFSETQ. The CDR3 extends over 15 amino acids. Between the trimmed V and J ends, which lost 4 bases and 8 bases, there was a span of 18 bases. As DNA, the CDR3 is TGCGCCAGCAGCCCCCAAGGGGGGTTGAGGGAAAAACTGTTTTTT. Its translation is CASSPQGGLREKLFF.

This clonotype was recorded many times. The genes are TRBV19 and TRBJ1-1; maybe TRBD1 (5 bases). CDR3 length equals 11 residues. V lost 7 bases and J 4 bases, leaving 7 bases between the germline ends. CDR1 is LNHDA, CDR2 SQIVND, per germline (reference sequence). The chain's CDR3 is CASTGPTEAFF. As DNA, the CDR3 is TGTGCCAGTACAGGGCCCACTGAAGCTTTCTTT.

Many counts were recorded for this clonotype. The gene calls are TRBV5-1 and TRBJ2-1, with a weak D call TRBD1 (6 bases). CDR3 size: 15 residues. V lost 6 bases to trimming and J lost 5 bases, with 18 bases between them. Germline loops: CDR1 SGHRS, CDR2 YFSETQ. The CDR3 DNA is TGCGCCAGCACCCGGGGACCAGGGGTAGACAATGAGCAGTTCTTC. Translating it yields CASTRGPGVDNEQFF.

The rearrangement links TRBV20-1 to TRBJ1-5, with D unclear. Germline values: CDR1 DFQATT, CDR2 SNEGSKA (reference sequence). V lost 4 bases and J lost 4, with 11 bases in between. CDR3 size: 13 residues. For the CDR3, the DNA is TGCAGTGCTACCCACCAACAGAATCAGCCCCAGCATTTT. Its translation is CSATHQQNQPQHF.

In this sample, this clonotype turned up many times. The chain is built from TRBV28 and TRBJ1-2, with D perhaps matching TRBD1 (6 bases). Germline CDR1 and CDR2: MDHEN and SYDVKM. The V end was cut by 2 bases, the J end by 4 bases, with 14 bases between. The CDR3 loop spans 15 amino acids. The DNA of the CDR3 is TGTGCCAGCAGTTTAGGGGGCAGGGGCGTCTATGGCTACACCTTC. Protein product: CASSLGGRGVYGYTF.

The J gene is TRBJ1-4, the V gene TRBV19; 7 positions agree with TRBD1. The CDR3 runs to 14 residues. In germline, CDR1 is LNHDA, CDR2 SQIVND (reference sequence). Trimming removed 10 bases from V and 6 bases from J; junction bases left unmatched: 11. The CDR3 coding sequence is TGTGCCACCCGAGAGACAGGGCCCGATGAAAAACTGTTTTTT. Its protein is CATRETGPDEKLFF. Supplemented by reference TRBV19 and TRBJ1-4, the full variable domain reads DGGITQSPKYLFRKEGQNVTLSCEQNLNHDAMYWYRQDPGQGLRLIYYSQIVNDFQKGDIAEGYSVSREKKESFPLTVTSAQKNPTAFYLCATRETGPDEKLFFGSGTQLSVL.

This clonotype was seen at least ten times. The CDR3 loop reads CASSLARVAGTSTDTQYF. The DNA of the CDR3 is TGCGCCAGCAGCTTGGCCAGAGTAGCGGGGACTTCCACAGATACGCAGTATTTT. The chain is built from TRBV5-1 and TRBJ2-3; TRBD2 aligns across 8 bases. Germline V lookup: CDR1 SGHRS, CDR2 YFSETQ. V lost 0 bases to trimming and J lost 2 bases; unmatched junction nucleotides: 11. The CDR3 consists of 18 residues.

This clonotype was seen ten or more times. This rearrangement joins TRBV20-1 to TRBJ2-1, with 10 bases fitting TRBD1. CDR3 size: 16 residues. After removal of 4 bases from V and 4 bases from J, the junction contained 10 bases not matched to a gene. Germline CDR1 reads DFQATT; CDR2 reads SNEGSKA (reference sequence). The CDR3 loop reads CSATLYGTGAYNEQFF. DNA of the CDR3: TGCAGTGCTACTCTATACGGGACAGGGGCATACAATGAGCAGTTCTTC.

This clonotype was observed many times. This chain links TRBV6-1 with TRBJ1-5, with a tentative D call TRBD1 (6 bases). CDR1 and CDR2 from the germline V gene are MNHNS and SASEGT. V lost 6 bases, J lost 4 bases, and 10 bases lay in between. The CDR3 is 13 amino acids. This CDR3 is CASRGTGNQPQHF. CDR3 sequence (DNA): TGTGCCAGCAGGGGAACAGGGAATCAGCCCCAGCATTTT.

This clonotype was seen at least ten times. CDR3 nucleotides: TGTGCCAGCAGCTTGGAGTTAAGAAACTACGAGCAGTACTTC. Encoded protein: CASSLELRNYEQYF. The gene calls are TRBV5-5 and TRBJ2-7, with D unclear. CDR3 size: 14 residues. The germline gives CDR1 SGHKS, CDR2 YYEKEE (reference sequence). The ends were cut back, 0 bases at V and 3 bases at J, with 10 bases in the middle.

The chain has TRBV20-1 and TRBJ1-4; D remains ambiguous. CDR3 size: 16 residues. V shed 0 bases and J shed 3 bases, with 14 bases lying between them. Germline V CDR1 and CDR2: DFQATT, SNEGSKA (reference sequence). The DNA of the CDR3 is TGCAGTGCTAGAGATCAACGGCCGAGGGCTAATGAAAAACTGTTTTTT. Translating it yields CSARDQRPRANEKLFF.

The V call is TRBV6-1, the J call TRBJ1-5; no clear D gene. The CDR3 covers 14 residues. V was clipped by 7 bases and J by 9 bases, with 19 bases between them. CDR1 and CDR2 from the germline V gene are MNHNS and SASEGT. CDR3 in amino acids: CASTHDTSRRPQHF. CDR3 DNA: TGTGCCAGCACGCACGACACGAGCCGCCGGCCCCAGCATTTT.

This clonotype was picked up many times. The rearrangement links TRBV25-1 to TRBJ2-3; D gene unclear. The CDR3 has 18 amino acids. In germline, CDR1 is MGHDK, CDR2 SYGVNS. Trimming cost V 0 bases and J 0 bases, with 16 bases left between them. The CDR3 protein is CASSEYNLRLWSTDTQYF. CDR3 DNA: TGTGCCAGCAGTGAATATAATCTACGGTTGTGGAGCACAGATACGCAGTATTTT.